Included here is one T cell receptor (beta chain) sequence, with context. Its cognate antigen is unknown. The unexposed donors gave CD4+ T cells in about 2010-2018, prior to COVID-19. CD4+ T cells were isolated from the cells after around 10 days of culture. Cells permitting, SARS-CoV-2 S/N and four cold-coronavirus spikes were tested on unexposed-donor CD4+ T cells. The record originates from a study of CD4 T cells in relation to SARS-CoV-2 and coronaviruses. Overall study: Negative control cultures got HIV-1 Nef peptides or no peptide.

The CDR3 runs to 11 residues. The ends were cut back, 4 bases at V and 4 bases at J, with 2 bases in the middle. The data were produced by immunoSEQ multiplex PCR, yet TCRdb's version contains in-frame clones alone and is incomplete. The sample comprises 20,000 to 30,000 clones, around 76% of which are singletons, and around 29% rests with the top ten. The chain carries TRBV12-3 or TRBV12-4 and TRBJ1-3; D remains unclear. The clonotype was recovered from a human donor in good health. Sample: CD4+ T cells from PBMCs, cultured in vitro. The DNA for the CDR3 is TGTGCCAGCAGTTGGGGAAACACCATATATTTT. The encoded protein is CASSWGNTIYF.